The 28 T cell receptor beta chains in this list originate from one sample, sequenced in a study of T cell responses to AZD1222 COVID-19 vaccine. Profiling relied on immunoSEQ multiplex PCR, and the TCRdb table lists in-frame clones only, not all of them. Here the sample spans 100,000 to 150,000 clones, approximately 85% being singletons. The material was peripheral blood, obtained on day 0 of AZD1222 vaccination. Receptors were obtained from an adult in good health.

The chain links TRBV5-1 to TRBJ2-1; 7 bases map to TRBD1. Germline assignment: CDR1 SGHRS and CDR2 YFSETQ. The V and J ends lost 4 bases and 10 bases, in that order; junction bases with no gene match: 8. The CDR3 extends over 13 amino acids. The CDR3 DNA reads TGCGCCAGCAGCCTTTATAGGGGGCGCGAGCAGTTCTTC. Its translation is CASSLYRGREQFF. The whole variable domain, filled in from reference TRBV5-1 and TRBJ2-1, reads KAGVTQTPRYLIKTRGQQVTLSCSPISGHRSVSWYQQTPGQGLQFLFEYFSETQRNKGNFPGRFSGRQFSNSRSEMNVSTLELGDSALYLCASSLYRGREQFFGPGTRLTVL.

The genes are TRBV7-9 and TRBJ2-5; 8 bases fit TRBD2. The V gene end was trimmed by 5 bases and the J gene end by 5 bases; junction bases not matched to a gene: 4. In germline, CDR1 is SEHNR, CDR2 FQNEAQ (reference sequence). The CDR3 runs 13 residues. The CDR3 DNA reads TGTGCCAGCAGCAAGACTAGCGAGGAGACCCAGTACTTC. Its protein is CASSKTSEETQYF.

This clone has only one observation. V gene TRBV11-3 combines with J gene TRBJ2-1; a weak D match, TRBD1 (6 bases). V was cut by 0 bases and J by 4 bases, with 16 bases left in between. This CDR3 has 17 amino acids. The germline V gene encodes CDR1 SGHNT and CDR2 YENEEA. The CDR3 sequence: CASSLDGWAGAYNEQFF. The DNA for the CDR3 is TGTGCCAGCAGCTTAGATGGTTGGGCAGGGGCATACAATGAGCAGTTCTTC.

The rearrangement uses TRBV7-9 and TRBJ2-3; tentative D call: TRBD2 (6 bases). The V gene lost 2 bases and the J gene lost 3 bases, with 15 bases spanning the gap. The CDR3 sequence is 16 residues long. Germline CDR1 is SEHNR and CDR2 is FQNEAQ (reference sequence). CDR3 DNA sequence: TGTGCCAGCAGCTTATCTATCGGCGGGGTGACAGATACGCAGTATTTT. It codes for CASSLSIGGVTDTQYF.

The gene calls are TRBV7-3 and TRBJ1-2, with D uncertain. This CDR3 region has 16 residues. Trimming removed 2 bases from V and 3 bases from J, with 16 bases in between. The germline V gene encodes CDR1 SGHTA and CDR2 FQGTGA. The CDR3 DNA reads TGTGCCAGCAGCTTAGCTGGAGGCCCGGGGTACTATGGCTACACCTTC. Protein sequence: CASSLAGGPGYYGYTF.

V gene TRBV12-3 or TRBV12-4 combines with J gene TRBJ2-7; the match to TRBD1 covers 7 bases. The CDR3 contains 13 residues. V was pared by 5 bases and J by 4 bases, with 5 bases of the junction left unmatched. In nucleotides, the CDR3 is TGTGCCAGCAGTCGCAGGGGGAAGTACGAGCAGTACTTC. Protein product: CASSRRGKYEQYF.

CDR3 amino acids: CASTAREDNSPLHF. The CDR3 region has the DNA TGTGCCAGCACCGCCAGGGAAGATAATTCACCCCTCCACTTT. The V gene is TRBV6-5, the J gene TRBJ1-6; TRBD1 might be the D (5 bases). V lost 7 bases and J 5 bases, leaving 12 bases between the germline ends. CDR3 length: 14 residues. Germline V gene sequence: CDR1 MNHEY, CDR2 SVGAGI.

A single count supports this clone. The chain couples TRBV6-1 to TRBJ1-2; D uncertain. This CDR3 is 15 amino acids long. Trimming took 1 base from V and 8 from J, leaving 17 bases between them. CDR1 MNHNS and CDR2 SASEGT come from the germline V gene. The CDR3 coding sequence is TGTGCCAGCAGTGAAGTCCAGGCTCGAGGAGTGGGCTACACCTTC. It codes for CASSEVQARGVGYTF.

The V gene is TRBV12-3 or TRBV12-4, the J gene TRBJ1-1; D call uncertain. The CDR3 has 13 amino acids. Trimming left V 5 bases short and J 1 base short, with 8 bases between. CDR3 coding DNA: TGTGCCAGCAGTCGCGCAGAGAACACTGAAGCTTTCTTT. Protein: CASSRAENTEAFF.

The genes are TRBV15 and TRBJ1-1; D ambiguous. The CDR3 is 12 amino acids. The germline V and J ends were trimmed by 0 bases and 7 bases, with 6 bases remaining between them. Per germline, CDR1 LNHNV and CDR2 YYDKDF (reference sequence). CDR3: CATSRDSFEAFF. CDR3 bases: TGTGCCACCAGCAGAGACAGCTTTGAAGCTTTCTTT.

The chain joins TRBV28 to TRBJ1-5; possible D gene TRBD1, 5 bases. CDR1 and CDR2 from the germline V gene are MDHEN and SYDVKM. This CDR3 has 12 residues. The CDR3, as DNA: TGTGGATCGGGGGAGGCCAATCAGCCCCAGCATTTT. Translating gives CGSGEANQPQHF. The entire variable domain, with the rest obtained from reference TRBV28 and TRBJ1-5, is as follows: DVKVTQSSRYLVKRTGEKVFLECVQDMDHENMFWYRQDPGLGLRLIYFSYDVKMKEKGDIPEGYSVSREKKERFSLILESASTNQTSMYLCGSGEANQPQHFGDGTRLSIL.

The chain is built from TRBV28 and TRBJ2-1; D uncertain. The CDR3 sequence is 12 residues long. The germline V gene has CDR1 MDHEN and CDR2 SYDVKM. Trimming left V 2 bases short and J 12 bases short, with 11 bases between. The DNA for the CDR3 is TGTGCCAGCAGTTTAGTCGGCTTGGGGCAGTTCTTC. This sequence encodes CASSLVGLGQFF.

V usage is TRBV24-1 and J usage is TRBJ2-2, with 13 bases that match TRBD2. V lost 6 bases and J lost 0; bases outside the gene matches: 6. Germline CDR1 is KGHDR and CDR2 is SFDVKD. There are 18 residues in the CDR3. The chain's CDR3 is CATSRGLAGASNTGELFF. The DNA for the CDR3 is TGTGCCACCAGTAGAGGACTAGCGGGGGCCTCGAACACCGGGGAGCTGTTTTTT.

The chain carries TRBV21-1 and TRBJ2-3; TRBD2 is the table's D call and was not checked against the DNA. TRBV21-1 has pseudogene status. The CDR3 contains 14 residues. The CDR3 nucleotides read TGTGCCAGCAGCCACGTTGAGGGTACAGATACGCAGTATTTT. Its translation is CASSHVEGTDTQYF.

The chain employs TRBV28 and TRBJ1-2, with D hard to call. Trimming removed 4 bases at V and 0 bases at J, with 9 bases between. The CDR3 loop spans 14 amino acids. Germline V lookup: CDR1 MDHEN, CDR2 SYDVKM. This chain's CDR3 is CASSSWGTNYGYTF. In nucleotides, the CDR3 is TGTGCCAGCAGTTCGTGGGGTACTAACTATGGCTACACCTTC.

The chain uses TRBV28 and TRBJ1-2, with TRBD1 as a possible D gene (5 bases). The ends were cut back, 6 bases at V and 8 bases at J, with 16 bases in the middle. This CDR3 region has 13 residues. The V gene's germline CDR1 is MDHEN and CDR2 SYDVKM. The CDR3 loop is CASSDRGFFGYTF. The CDR3 DNA sequence: TGTGCCAGCAGCGACAGAGGGTTCTTCGGCTACACCTTC.

The V call is TRBV15, the J call TRBJ1-5, with TRBD1 as a possible D gene (5 bases). The V and J ends lost 0 bases and 0 bases respectively, with 15 bases between them. Germline V lookup: CDR1 LNHNV, CDR2 YYDKDF (reference sequence). CDR3 length equals 18 residues. CDR3 residues: CATSRDGIRTRSNQPQHF. CDR3 DNA: TGTGCCACCAGCAGAGATGGGATCCGGACACGTAGCAATCAGCCCCAGCATTTT. The whole variable domain, filled in from reference TRBV15 and TRBJ1-5, reads DAMVIQNPRYQVTQFGKPVTLSCSQTLNHNVMYWYQQKSSQAPKLLFHYYDKDFNNEADTPDNFQSRRPNTSFCFLDIRSPGLGDTAMYLCATSRDGIRTRSNQPQHFGDGTRLSIL.

The CDR3 DNA sequence: TGTGCCAGCTCACCAGTGCCCCCAGGGAATAGCAATCAGCCCCAGCATTTT. Translating it yields CASSPVPPGNSNQPQHF. The V gene is TRBV18, the J gene TRBJ1-5; tentatively, D is TRBD1 (5 bases). Germline lookup yields CDR1 KGHSH and CDR2 LQKENI. V lost 2 bases to trimming and J lost 0 bases, with 14 bases between them. The CDR3 spans 17 residues.

This clone was seen more than once but under ten times. The rearrangement joins TRBV3-1 (or the pseudogene TRBV3-2) to TRBJ1-2, with 7 bases aligning to TRBD1. V lost 4 bases, J lost 5 bases, and 7 bases stayed unmatched. There are 14 residues in the CDR3. Germline CDR1 and CDR2: LGHDT and YNNKEL (reference sequence). The CDR3 here is CASSPTGARYGYTF. The DNA of the CDR3 is TGTGCCAGCAGCCCTACAGGGGCAAGGTATGGCTACACCTTC.

The V call is TRBV11-3, the J call TRBJ1-1, with 10 bases matching TRBD1. The V gene's germline CDR1 is SGHNT and CDR2 YENEEA. V was pared by 6 bases and J by 1 base, with 5 bases of the junction left unmatched. The CDR3 is 15 amino acids. CDR3 sequence: CASRRGQGGNTEAFF. The CDR3 region has the DNA TGTGCCAGCAGACGAGGACAGGGGGGGAACACTGAAGCTTTCTTT.

This rearrangement joins TRBV27 to TRBJ2-4; 8 positions agree with TRBD2. Trimming at V came to 10 bases and at J to 0 bases, leaving 14 bases not matched to a gene. The CDR3 has 17 amino acids. Germline CDR1 is MNHEY and CDR2 is SMNVEV (reference sequence). The CDR3 DNA reads TGTGCCACCCTACCGAGGGGCGGGGGGCTAGCCAAAAACATTCAGTACTTC. Residues: CATLPRGGGLAKNIQYF.

This rearrangement joins TRBV4-1 to TRBJ1-1; D might be TRBD1 (5 bases). Trimming cost V 2 bases and J 4 bases, with 14 bases left between them. This CDR3 has 15 amino acids. From germline, CDR1 is MGHRA and CDR2 YSYEKL. The CDR3 region has the DNA TGCGCCAGCAGCCAACCACACGCAGGGATCACTGAAGCTTTCTTT. Protein: CASSQPHAGITEAFF.

The chain couples TRBV28 to TRBJ1-2, with TRBD1 matching over 10 bases. This CDR3 comprises 15 residues. CDR1 and CDR2 from the germline V gene are MDHEN and SYDVKM. Trimming cost V 3 bases and J 7 bases; bases outside gene matches: 8. CDR3 protein: CASSFPLTGGIGYTF. The DNA for the CDR3 is TGTGCCAGCAGTTTTCCCCTGACAGGGGGCATTGGCTACACCTTC.

To note about this clone: The junction differs from germline at one of its ends, possibly a read error. Other DNA sequences in the sample encode the same CDR3. V usage is TRBV24-1 and J usage is TRBJ1-2; tentative D call: TRBD1 (5 bases). Per the germline V gene, CDR1 is KGHDR and CDR2 is SFDVKD. This CDR3 has 13 residues. CDR3 nucleotide sequence: TGTGCCACTAGTGCGGGGGAGGGGATGAGCTACACCTTC. Its translation: CATSAGEGMSYTF.

This chain joins TRBV5-4 and TRBJ1-1; possible D gene TRBD1, 6 bases. Germline V gene data show CDR1 as SGHNT and CDR2 as YYREEE (reference sequence). The V gene lost 0 bases and the J gene lost 11 bases, with 14 bases spanning the gap. CDR3 size: 13 residues. This chain's CDR3 is CASSLGGTSWAFF. The CDR3 nucleotides are TGTGCCAGCAGCTTGGGGGGGACATCGTGGGCTTTCTTT.

The chain combines TRBV28 with TRBJ2-2; the D is unclear. Trimming cost V 8 bases and J 0 bases, with 10 bases left between them. Looked up from germline, CDR1 is MDHEN and CDR2 is SYDVKM. There are 14 residues in the CDR3. CDR3 in amino acids: CASYSDPNTGELFF. The CDR3 coding sequence is TGTGCCAGCTACTCGGACCCGAACACCGGGGAGCTGTTTTTT.

This clone came up a few times. V and J are TRBV5-1 and TRBJ2-1; TRBD2 matches 12 bases. The CDR3 consists of 15 residues. Per germline, CDR1 SGHRS and CDR2 YFSETQ. V was pared by 4 bases and J by 5 bases, with 4 bases of the junction left unmatched. The CDR3 spells CASSTSGGPNNEQFF. The CDR3 DNA sequence: TGCGCCAGCAGCACTAGCGGGGGGCCTAACAATGAGCAGTTCTTC.

V usage is TRBV28 and J usage is TRBJ1-2, with 9 bases that match TRBD1. The CDR3 contains 16 residues. After removal of 5 bases from V and 0 bases from J, the junction contained 7 bases not matched to a gene. The germline gives CDR1 MDHEN, CDR2 SYDVKM. CDR3 sequence reads: CASSQWGQGSNYGYTF. The CDR3 DNA follows: TGTGCCAGCAGTCAGTGGGGACAGGGCTCTAACTATGGCTACACCTTC.